This record looks at one T cell receptor beta chain sequence and its context. Its target is not known. Amplification of TCR beta CDR3 regions was performed using RNA transcripts as template. HTBI primers were employed in a first-round RT-PCR of the TCR CDR3. TCRdb analysed the multiplex PCR reads with MiXCR anew, one entry per CDR3 protein. In the table there are roughly 250,000 distinct CDR3 sequences, approximately 21% of which are singletons. These data originate in a study of T cells in Graves' hyperthyroidism and ophthalmopathy. Study-level findings and limits: Most thyroid-expanded clonotypes above 0.001 were also found in blood.

V was pared by 6 bases and J by 2 bases, with 12 bases between. This CDR3 is built from 14 residues. Per germline, CDR1 MNHEY and CDR2 SMNVEV (reference sequence). This rearrangement joins TRBV27 to TRBJ2-3; D tentatively reads TRBD1 or TRBD2 (5 bases each). The sequenced material came from blood. This clonotype was obtained from a man aged 30-40 years with Graves' ophthalmopathy. The CDR3: CASRRVGTTDTQYF. In DNA, the CDR3 is TGTGCCAGCAGGAGAGTAGGGACCACAGATACGCAGTATTTT.